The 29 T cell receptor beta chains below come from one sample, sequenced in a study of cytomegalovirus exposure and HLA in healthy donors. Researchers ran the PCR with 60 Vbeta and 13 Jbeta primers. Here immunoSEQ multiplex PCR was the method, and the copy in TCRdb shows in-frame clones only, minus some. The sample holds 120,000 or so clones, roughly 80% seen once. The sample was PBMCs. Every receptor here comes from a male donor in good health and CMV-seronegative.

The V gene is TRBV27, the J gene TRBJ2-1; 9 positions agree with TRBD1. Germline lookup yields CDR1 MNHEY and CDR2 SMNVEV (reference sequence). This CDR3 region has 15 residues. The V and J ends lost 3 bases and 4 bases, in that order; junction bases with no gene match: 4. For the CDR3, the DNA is TGTGCCAGCAGTTTGGGACAGGGCGGATACAATGAGCAGTTCTTC. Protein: CASSLGQGGYNEQFF.

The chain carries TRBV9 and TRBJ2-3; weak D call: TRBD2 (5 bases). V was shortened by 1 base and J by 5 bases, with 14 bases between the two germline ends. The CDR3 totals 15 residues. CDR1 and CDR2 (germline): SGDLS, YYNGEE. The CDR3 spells CASSVFSASQDTQYF. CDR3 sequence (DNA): TGTGCCAGCAGCGTATTTTCTGCTAGCCAAGATACGCAGTATTTT.

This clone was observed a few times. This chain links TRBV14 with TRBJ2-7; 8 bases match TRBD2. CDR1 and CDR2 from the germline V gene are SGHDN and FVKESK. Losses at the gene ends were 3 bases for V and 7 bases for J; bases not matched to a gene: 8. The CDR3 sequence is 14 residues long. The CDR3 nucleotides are TGTGCCAGCAGCCACCGGGGACTAGGCTCTGAGCAGTACTTC. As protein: CASSHRGLGSEQYF.

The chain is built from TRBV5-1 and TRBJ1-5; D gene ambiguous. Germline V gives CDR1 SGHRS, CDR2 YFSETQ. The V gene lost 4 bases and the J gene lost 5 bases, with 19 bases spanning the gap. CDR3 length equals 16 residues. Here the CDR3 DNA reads TGCGCCAGCAGCGAGGGCTCCGGGTTGGGTGATCAGCCCCAGCATTTT. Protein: CASSEGSGLGDQPQHF.

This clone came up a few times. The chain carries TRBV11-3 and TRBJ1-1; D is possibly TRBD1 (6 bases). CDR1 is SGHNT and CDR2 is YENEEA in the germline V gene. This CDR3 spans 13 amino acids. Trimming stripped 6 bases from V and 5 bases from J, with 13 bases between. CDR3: CASSSRGDTEAFF. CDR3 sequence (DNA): TGTGCCAGCAGTAGCAGGGGTGATACTGAAGCTTTCTTT.

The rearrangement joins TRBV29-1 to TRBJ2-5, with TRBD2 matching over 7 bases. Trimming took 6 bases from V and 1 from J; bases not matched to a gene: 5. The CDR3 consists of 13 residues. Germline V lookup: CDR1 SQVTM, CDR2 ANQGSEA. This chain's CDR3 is CSVMGGGQETQYF. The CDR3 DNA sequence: TGCAGCGTCATGGGGGGGGGCCAAGAGACCCAGTACTTC.

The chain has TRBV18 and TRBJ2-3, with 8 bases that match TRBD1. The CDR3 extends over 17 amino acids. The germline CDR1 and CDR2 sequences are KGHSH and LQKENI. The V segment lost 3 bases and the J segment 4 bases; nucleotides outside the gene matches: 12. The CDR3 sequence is CASSPSGQGPWPDTQYF. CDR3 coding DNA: TGTGCCAGCTCACCCAGCGGACAGGGACCCTGGCCAGATACGCAGTATTTT. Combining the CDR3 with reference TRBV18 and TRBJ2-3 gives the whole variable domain NAGVMQNPRHLVRRRGQEARLRCSPMKGHSHVYWYRQLPEEGLKFMVYLQKENIIDESGMPKERFSAEFPKEGPSILRIQQVVRGDSAAYFCASSPSGQGPWPDTQYFGPGTRLTVL.

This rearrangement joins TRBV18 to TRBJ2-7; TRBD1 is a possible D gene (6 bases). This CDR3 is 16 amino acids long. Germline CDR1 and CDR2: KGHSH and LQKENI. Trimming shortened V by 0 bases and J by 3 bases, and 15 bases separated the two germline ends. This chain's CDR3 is CASSPPVGQGLYEQYF. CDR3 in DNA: TGTGCCAGCTCACCACCAGTCGGGCAGGGGCTCTACGAGCAGTACTTC.

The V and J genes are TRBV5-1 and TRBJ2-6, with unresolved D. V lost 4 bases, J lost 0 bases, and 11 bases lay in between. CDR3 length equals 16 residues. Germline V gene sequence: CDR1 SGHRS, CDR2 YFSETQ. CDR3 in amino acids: CASSGPLPSGANVLTF. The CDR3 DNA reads TGCGCCAGCAGCGGGCCGCTCCCCTCTGGGGCCAACGTCCTGACTTTC.

The CDR3 spells CASSPGTSGLEQYF. CDR3 nucleotides: TGTGCCAGCAGCCCCGGGACTAGCGGTCTCGAGCAGTACTTC. The genes are TRBV6-5 and TRBJ2-7; TRBD2 agrees at 11 bases. The CDR3 is made up of 14 amino acids. Germline-derived CDR1 and CDR2 are MNHEY and SVGAGI. Unmatched junction bases numbered 7, after V lost 6 bases and J lost 6 bases.

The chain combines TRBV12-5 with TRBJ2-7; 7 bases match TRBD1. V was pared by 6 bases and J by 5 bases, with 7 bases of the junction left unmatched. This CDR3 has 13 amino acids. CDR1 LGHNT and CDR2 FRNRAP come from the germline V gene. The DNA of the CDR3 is TGTGCTAGTGGCCACAGGGGTACCCACGAGCAGTACTTC. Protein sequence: CASGHRGTHEQYF.

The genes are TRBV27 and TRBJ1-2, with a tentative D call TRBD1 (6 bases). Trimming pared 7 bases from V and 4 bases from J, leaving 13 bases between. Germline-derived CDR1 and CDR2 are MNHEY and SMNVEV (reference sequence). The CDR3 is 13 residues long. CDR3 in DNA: TGTGCCAGCACTGCAGCGACAGGCTATGGCTACACCTTC. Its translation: CASTAATGYGYTF.

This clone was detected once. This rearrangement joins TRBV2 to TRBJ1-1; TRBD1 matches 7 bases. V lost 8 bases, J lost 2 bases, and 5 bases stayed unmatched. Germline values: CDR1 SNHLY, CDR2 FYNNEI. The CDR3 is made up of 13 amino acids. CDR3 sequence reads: CASDREKNTEAFF. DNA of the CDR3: TGTGCCAGCGACAGGGAGAAAAACACTGAAGCTTTCTTT.

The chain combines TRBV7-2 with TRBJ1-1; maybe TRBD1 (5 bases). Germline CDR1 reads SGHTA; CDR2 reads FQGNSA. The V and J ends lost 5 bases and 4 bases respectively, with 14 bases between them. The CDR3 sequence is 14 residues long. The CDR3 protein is CASSNRQMRTEAFF. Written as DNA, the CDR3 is TGTGCCAGCAGCAACCGACAGATGCGCACTGAAGCTTTCTTT. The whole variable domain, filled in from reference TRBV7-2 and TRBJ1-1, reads GAGVSQSPSNKVTEKGKDVELRCDPISGHTALYWYRQSLGQGLEFLIYFQGNSAPDKSGLPSDRFSAERTGGSVSTLTIQRTQQEDSAVYLCASSNRQMRTEAFFGQGTRLTVV.

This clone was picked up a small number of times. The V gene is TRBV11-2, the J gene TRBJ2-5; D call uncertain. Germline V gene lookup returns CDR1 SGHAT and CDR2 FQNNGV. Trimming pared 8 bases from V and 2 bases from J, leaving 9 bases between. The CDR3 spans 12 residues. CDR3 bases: TGTGCCAGCGCCCTAGGTCAAGAGACCCAGTACTTC. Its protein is CASALGQETQYF. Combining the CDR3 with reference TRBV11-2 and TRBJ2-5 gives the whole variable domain EAGVAQSPRYKIIEKRQSVAFWCNPISGHATLYWYQQILGQGPKLLIQFQNNGVVDDSQLPKDRFSAERLKGVDSTLKIQPAKLEDSAVYLCASALGQETQYFGPGTRLLVL.

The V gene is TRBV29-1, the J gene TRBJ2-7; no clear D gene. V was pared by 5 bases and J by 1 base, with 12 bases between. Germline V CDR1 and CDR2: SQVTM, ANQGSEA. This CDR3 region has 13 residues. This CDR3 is CSVRLDWSYEQYF. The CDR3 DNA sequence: TGCAGCGTTCGATTAGACTGGTCCTACGAGCAGTACTTC.

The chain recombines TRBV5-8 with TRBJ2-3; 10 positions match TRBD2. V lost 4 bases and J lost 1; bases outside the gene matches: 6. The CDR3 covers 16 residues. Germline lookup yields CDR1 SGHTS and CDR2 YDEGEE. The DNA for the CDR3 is TGTGCCAGCAGCGCGACTAGCGGGTCTCGCACAGATACGCAGTATTTT. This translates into CASSATSGSRTDTQYF. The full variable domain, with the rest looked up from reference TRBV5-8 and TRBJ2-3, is EAGVTQSPTHLIKTRGQQATLRCSPISGHTSVYWYQQALGLGLQFLLWYDEGEERNRGNFPPRFSGRQFPNYSSELNVNALELEDSALYLCASSATSGSRTDTQYFGPGTRLTVL.

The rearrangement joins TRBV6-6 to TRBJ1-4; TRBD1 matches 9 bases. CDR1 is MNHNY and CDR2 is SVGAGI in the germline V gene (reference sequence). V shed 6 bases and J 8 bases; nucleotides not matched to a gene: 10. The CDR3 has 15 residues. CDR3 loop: CASRRMGQGVEKLFF. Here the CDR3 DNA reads TGTGCCAGCAGACGGATGGGACAGGGTGTGGAAAAACTGTTTTTT.

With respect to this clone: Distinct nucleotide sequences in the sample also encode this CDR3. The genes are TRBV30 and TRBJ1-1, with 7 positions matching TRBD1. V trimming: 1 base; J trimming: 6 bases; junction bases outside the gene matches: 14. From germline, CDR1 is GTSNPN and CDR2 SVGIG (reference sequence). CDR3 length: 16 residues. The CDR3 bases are TGTGCCTGGAGTGGAGGGACAGCCTCAGGTATCGCTGAAGCTTTCTTT. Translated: CAWSGGTASGIAEAFF.

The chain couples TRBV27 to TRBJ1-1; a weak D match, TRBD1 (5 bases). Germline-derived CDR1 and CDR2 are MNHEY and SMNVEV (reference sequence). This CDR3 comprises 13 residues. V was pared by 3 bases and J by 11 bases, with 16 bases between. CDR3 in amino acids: CASSLNFGRDAFF. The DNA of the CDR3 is TGTGCCAGCAGTTTGAATTTCGGCAGGGATGCTTTCTTT.

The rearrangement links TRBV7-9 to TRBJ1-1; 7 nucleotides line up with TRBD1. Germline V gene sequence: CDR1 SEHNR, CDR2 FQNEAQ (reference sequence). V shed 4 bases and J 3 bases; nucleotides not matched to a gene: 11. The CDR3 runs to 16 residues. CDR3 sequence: CASSWRQGVKDTEAFF. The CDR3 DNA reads TGTGCCAGCAGCTGGCGACAGGGTGTTAAGGACACTGAAGCTTTCTTT. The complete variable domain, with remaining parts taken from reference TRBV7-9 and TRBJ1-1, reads DTGVSQNPRHKITKRGQNVTFRCDPISEHNRLYWYRQTLGQGPEFLTYFQNEAQLEKSRLLSDRFSAERPKGSFSTLEIQRTEQGDSAMYLCASSWRQGVKDTEAFFGQGTRLTVV.

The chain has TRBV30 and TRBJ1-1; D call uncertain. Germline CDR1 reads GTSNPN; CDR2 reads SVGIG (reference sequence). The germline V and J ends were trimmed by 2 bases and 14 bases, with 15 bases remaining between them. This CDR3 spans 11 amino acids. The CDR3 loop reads CAWSRTGIVFF. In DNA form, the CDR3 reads TGTGCCTGGAGTAGGACGGGGATCGTGTTCTTT.

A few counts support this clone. DNA for the CDR3: TGTGCCAGCAGCGTAGGACAGTCGAACACTGAAGCTTTCTTT. It encodes CASSVGQSNTEAFF. The chain carries TRBV9 and TRBJ1-1; a possible D gene is TRBD1 (5 bases). The germline gives CDR1 SGDLS, CDR2 YYNGEE. Trimming left V 0 bases short and J 1 base short, with 7 bases between. There are 14 residues in the CDR3.

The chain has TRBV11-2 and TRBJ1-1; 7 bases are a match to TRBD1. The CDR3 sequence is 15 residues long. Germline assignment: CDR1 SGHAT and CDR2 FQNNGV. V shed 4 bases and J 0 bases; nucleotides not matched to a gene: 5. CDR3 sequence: CASSSRGQMNTEAFF. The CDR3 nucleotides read TGTGCCAGCAGCTCTAGGGGACAGATGAACACTGAAGCTTTCTTT.

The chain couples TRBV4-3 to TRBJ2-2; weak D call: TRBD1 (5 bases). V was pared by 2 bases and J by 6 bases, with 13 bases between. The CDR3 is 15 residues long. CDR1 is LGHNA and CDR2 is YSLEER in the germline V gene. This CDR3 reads CASSQNLGPSGELFF. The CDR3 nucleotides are TGCGCCAGCAGCCAAAATCTGGGGCCGTCCGGGGAGCTGTTTTTT.

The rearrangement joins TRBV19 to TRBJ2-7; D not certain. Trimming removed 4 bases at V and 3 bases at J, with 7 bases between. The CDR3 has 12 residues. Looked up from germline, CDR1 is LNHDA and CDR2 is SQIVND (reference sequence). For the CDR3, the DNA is TGTGCCAGTAGTAACACATACTACGAGCAGTACTTC. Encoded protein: CASSNTYYEQYF. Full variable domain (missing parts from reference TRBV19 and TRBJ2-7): DGGITQSPKYLFRKEGQNVTLSCEQNLNHDAMYWYRQDPGQGLRLIYYSQIVNDFQKGDIAEGYSVSREKKESFPLTVTSAQKNPTAFYLCASSNTYYEQYFGPGTRLTVT.

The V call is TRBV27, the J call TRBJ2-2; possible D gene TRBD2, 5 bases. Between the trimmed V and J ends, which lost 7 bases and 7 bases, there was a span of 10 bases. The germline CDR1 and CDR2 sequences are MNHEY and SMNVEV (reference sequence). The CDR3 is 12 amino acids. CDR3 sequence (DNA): TGTGCCAGCACCTCCCGGGGCGGGGAGCTGTTTTTT. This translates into CASTSRGGELFF.

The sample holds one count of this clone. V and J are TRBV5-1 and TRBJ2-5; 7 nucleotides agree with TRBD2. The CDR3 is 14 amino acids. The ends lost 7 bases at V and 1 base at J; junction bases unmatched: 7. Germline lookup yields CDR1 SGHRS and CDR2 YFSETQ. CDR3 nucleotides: TGCGCCAGCCGAAGAACTAGCGCCCAAGAGACCCAGTACTTC. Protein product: CASRRTSAQETQYF. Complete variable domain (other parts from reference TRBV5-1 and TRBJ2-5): KAGVTQTPRYLIKTRGQQVTLSCSPISGHRSVSWYQQTPGQGLQFLFEYFSETQRNKGNFPGRFSGRQFSNSRSEMNVSTLELGDSALYLCASRRTSAQETQYFGPGTRLLVL.

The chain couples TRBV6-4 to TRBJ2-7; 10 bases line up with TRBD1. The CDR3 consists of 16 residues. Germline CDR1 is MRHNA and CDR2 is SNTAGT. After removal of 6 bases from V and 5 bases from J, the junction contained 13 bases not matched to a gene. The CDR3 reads CASSLNLGQGIHEQYF. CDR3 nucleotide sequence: TGTGCCAGCAGCCTAAACCTGGGACAGGGGATCCACGAGCAGTACTTC.